The present entry profiles one TCR beta chain with its context. The target antigen is unknown. Deletions cut 6 bases from V and 2 bases from J, with 10 bases between. Germline V gene lookup returns CDR1 SNHLY and CDR2 FYNNEI. CDR3 length: 14 residues. This sample was included in a study of T cells after yellow fever vaccination. Study observations and caveats: Researchers report a weaker secondary response that nonetheless peaked faster, day 5 versus 15.

TCRdb re-derived calls from the 5' RACE reads in MiXCR, one entry per CDR3 protein. The sample contains some 320,000 distinct CDR3 sequences, about 10% of which appear only once. The chain is built from TRBV2 and TRBJ1-4; a possible D gene is TRBD1 (6 bases). The TCR comes from a man in his late teens or twenties who received the YFV17D yellow fever vaccine. Here the sequenced sample was CD4+ T cells sorted from PBMCs, taken 45 days after the yellow fever booster vaccination. CDR3 DNA: TGTGCCAGCAGGAGGGGGAGCACTAATGAAAAACTGTTTTTT. This gives the protein CASRRGSTNEKLFF.